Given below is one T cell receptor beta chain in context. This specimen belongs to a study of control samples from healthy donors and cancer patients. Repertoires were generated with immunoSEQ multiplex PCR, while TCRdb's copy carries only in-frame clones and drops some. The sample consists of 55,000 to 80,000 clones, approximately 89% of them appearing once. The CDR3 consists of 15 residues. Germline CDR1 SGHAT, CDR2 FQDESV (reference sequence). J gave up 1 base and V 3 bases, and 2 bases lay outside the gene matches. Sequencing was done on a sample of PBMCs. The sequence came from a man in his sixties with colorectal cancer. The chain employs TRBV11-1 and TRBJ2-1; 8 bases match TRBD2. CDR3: CASSFLAGSYNEQFF. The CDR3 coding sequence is TGTGCCAGCAGCTTCTTAGCGGGGTCCTACAATGAGCAGTTCTTC.